This T cell receptor beta chain was retrieved from a study of shared clonotypes between healthy human individuals. For the study at large: CD8 memory received one plate per donor, CD8 naive two, CD4 memory three and CD4 naive three.

Assay: immunoSEQ multiplex PCR; the TCRdb copy retains only in-frame clones and omits some. The data show about 1.5 million clones, with approximately 96% seen just once and approximately 1.2% held by the top ten. The V gene lost 3 bases and the J gene lost 2 bases, with 11 bases spanning the gap. The CDR3 runs 14 residues. CDR1 MDHEN and CDR2 SYDVKM come from the germline V gene. The chain uses TRBV28 and TRBJ2-7; weak D call: TRBD2 (5 bases). The receptor comes from a young man in good health. The specimen was naive CD4+ T cells sorted from blood. Subset defined: CD45RA+ positively selected. This chain's CDR3 is CASSFGAVTYEQYF. The CDR3 DNA reads TGTGCCAGCAGTTTCGGAGCGGTTACCTACGAGCAGTACTTC.